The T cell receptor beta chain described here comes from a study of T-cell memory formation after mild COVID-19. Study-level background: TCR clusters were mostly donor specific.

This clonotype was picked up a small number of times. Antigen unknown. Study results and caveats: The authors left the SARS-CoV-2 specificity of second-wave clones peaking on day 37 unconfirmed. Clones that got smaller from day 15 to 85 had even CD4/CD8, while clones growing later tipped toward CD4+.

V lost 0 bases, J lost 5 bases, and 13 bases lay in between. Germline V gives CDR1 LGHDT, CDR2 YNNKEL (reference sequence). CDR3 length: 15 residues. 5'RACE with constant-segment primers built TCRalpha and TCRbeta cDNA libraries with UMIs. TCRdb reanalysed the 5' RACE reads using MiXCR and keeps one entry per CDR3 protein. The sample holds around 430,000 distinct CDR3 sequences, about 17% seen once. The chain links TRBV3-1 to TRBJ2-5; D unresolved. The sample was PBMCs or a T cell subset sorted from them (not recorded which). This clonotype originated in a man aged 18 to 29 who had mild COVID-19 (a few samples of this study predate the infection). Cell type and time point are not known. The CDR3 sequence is CASSQDGFGGETQYF. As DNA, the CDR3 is TGTGCCAGCAGCCAAGATGGGTTTGGTGGGGAGACCCAGTACTTC.